Shown below are 25 T cell receptor beta chains from a single sample sequenced in a study of cytomegalovirus exposure and HLA in healthy donors (TCRdb year 2017). Libraries were constructed by the immunoSEQ multiplex PCR assay. A mixture of 60 forward primers for TCR Vbeta segments and 13 reverse primers for TCR Jbeta segments was used in the multiplex PCR. The table was pulled from immuneACCESS by TCRdb, which kept in-frame rearrangements only. Such tables lose some clones; where checked, under half of the loss comes from unresolved V genes, and the rest has no known cause. The sample data list over 60,000 clones, and roughly four fifths of these were observed just once. The ten largest account for around 7.4% of the sample. The material sequenced was PBMCs. These receptors all stem from a woman younger than 45 in good health and CMV-seropositive.

This clone showed up just a few times. The J gene is TRBJ2-1, the V gene TRBV6-5; 11 bases map to TRBD2. This CDR3 spans 14 amino acids. CDR1 and CDR2 from the germline V gene are MNHEY and SVGAGI. V shed 5 bases, J shed 9 bases, and the junction held 6 bases outside the gene matches. The CDR3 reads CASSPGTSGFEQFF. The CDR3 DNA follows: TGTGCCAGCAGTCCCGGGACTAGCGGTTTTGAGCAGTTCTTC.

This clone was detected once. This chain joins TRBV13 and TRBJ2-3; 7 bases agree with TRBD1. Trimming removed 5 bases from V and 4 bases from J; junction bases left unmatched: 21. Germline CDR1 PRHDT, CDR2 FYEKMQ (reference sequence). This CDR3 spans 19 amino acids. The CDR3 protein is CASSQSRGPSRARSDTQYF. The CDR3 DNA follows: TGTGCCAGCAGCCAATCTAGGGGGCCCTCTCGGGCGAGGTCAGATACGCAGTATTTT.

V is TRBV5-6 and J is TRBJ2-5; 7 positions agree with TRBD2. The CDR3 has 17 amino acids. V lost 0 bases, J lost 5 bases, and 13 bases stayed unmatched. Germline-derived CDR1 and CDR2 are SGHDT and YYEEEE. CDR3 region: CASSLGASGQSGETQYF. For the CDR3, the DNA is TGTGCCAGCAGCTTGGGCGCTAGCGGCCAATCGGGGGAGACCCAGTACTTC.

The V gene is TRBV10-2, the J gene TRBJ2-7; 7 bases are shared with TRBD1. The CDR3 sequence is 15 residues long. Germline CDR1 WSHSY, CDR2 SAAADI. The V and J ends lost 2 bases and 0 bases, in that order; junction bases with no gene match: 4. CDR3 region: CASSEDNRGSYEQYF. In DNA form, the CDR3 reads TGCGCCAGCAGTGAGGATAACAGGGGCTCCTACGAGCAGTACTTC.

This rearrangement joins TRBV29-1 to TRBJ2-5; 11 bases align to TRBD1. The V and J ends lost 3 bases and 4 bases, in that order; junction bases with no gene match: 7. Germline V gives CDR1 SQVTM, CDR2 ANQGSEA. This CDR3 has 15 residues. This CDR3 is CSVETDRGRAETQYF. The CDR3, as DNA: TGCAGCGTTGAGACGGACAGGGGGCGAGCAGAGACCCAGTACTTC.

The rearrangement links TRBV27 to TRBJ1-6; 9 bases match TRBD1. This CDR3 region has 15 residues. In germline, CDR1 is MNHEY, CDR2 SMNVEV (reference sequence). V trimming: 5 bases; J trimming: 4 bases; junction bases outside the gene matches: 3. The CDR3 DNA is TGTGCCAGCAGTACGGGACAGGGATATAATTCACCCCTCCACTTT. Amino acids: CASSTGQGYNSPLHF.

The V and J genes are TRBV5-1 and TRBJ1-4, with a tentative D call TRBD1 (6 bases). Deletions cut 2 bases from V and 5 bases from J, with 13 bases between. The CDR3 consists of 15 residues. Per the germline V gene, CDR1 is SGHRS and CDR2 is YFSETQ. In DNA, the CDR3 is TGCGCCAGCAGCTTTACCGACAGGACGAATGAAAAACTGTTTTTT. It translates to CASSFTDRTNEKLFF.

The CDR3 sequence is CASSAGWGDTEAFF. CDR3 bases: TGTGCCAGCAGTGCAGGGTGGGGGGACACTGAAGCTTTCTTT. The chain recombines TRBV6-1 with TRBJ1-1, with D possibly matching TRBD1 (5 bases). Trimming removed 4 bases from V and 3 bases from J, with 12 bases in between. The CDR3 runs to 14 residues. Per the germline V gene, CDR1 is MNHNS and CDR2 is SASEGT.

The rearrangement joins TRBV29-1 to TRBJ1-5; 11 bases are a match to TRBD1. The germline V gene has CDR1 SQVTM and CDR2 ANQGSEA. The CDR3 runs 14 residues. V lost 5 bases to trimming and J lost 3 bases; unmatched junction nucleotides: 3. The CDR3 nucleotides read TGCAGCGTTAAAGGACAGGGGGCCAATCAGCCCCAGCATTTT. It yields the protein CSVKGQGANQPQHF. The full variable domain, rest sourced from reference TRBV29-1 and TRBJ1-5, is SAVISQKPSRDICQRGTSLTIQCQVDSQVTMMFWYRQQPGQSLTLIATANQGSEATYESGFVIDKFPISRPNLTFSTLTVSNMSPEDSSIYLCSVKGQGANQPQHFGDGTRLSIL.

The gene calls are TRBV29-1 and TRBJ2-5; TRBD1 agrees at 7 bases. Germline lookup yields CDR1 SQVTM and CDR2 ANQGSEA. This CDR3 region has 16 residues. The trim removed 0 bases at V and 5 bases at J, leaving 12 bases unmatched. The CDR3 loop is CSVEDRTGPGLETQYF. Here the CDR3 DNA reads TGCAGCGTTGAAGATCGGACAGGCCCGGGGTTGGAGACCCAGTACTTC.

The chain links TRBV5-6 to TRBJ1-3, with D uncertain. CDR1 and CDR2 from the germline V gene are SGHDT and YYEEEE. CDR3 length: 15 residues. Trimming removed 4 bases from V and 3 bases from J, with 14 bases in between. The CDR3 sequence: CASSPRAGGGNTIYF. The CDR3 DNA follows: TGTGCCAGCAGCCCCCGGGCGGGCGGTGGAAACACCATATATTTT.

The chain employs TRBV27 and TRBJ1-1; perhaps TRBD1 as D (5 bases). Trimming pared 8 bases from V and 4 bases from J, leaving 17 bases between. Germline V CDR1 and CDR2: MNHEY, SMNVEV (reference sequence). The CDR3 runs 14 residues. CDR3 sequence (DNA): TGTGCCAGCTGGCGGGGCCTCTTGGGCACTGAAGCTTTCTTT. It specifies CASWRGLLGTEAFF.

The chain is built from TRBV7-8 and TRBJ2-2, with a possible D match to TRBD2 (5 bases). The CDR3 extends over 14 amino acids. The V gene's germline CDR1 is SGHVS and CDR2 FQNEAQ. V was cut by 3 bases and J by 1 base, with 6 bases left in between. The CDR3 coding sequence is TGTGCCAGCAGCTTGGCGGGGAACACCGGGGAGCTGTTTTTT. Translation: CASSLAGNTGELFF.

The chain uses TRBV5-1 and TRBJ2-1, with TRBD1 matching 8 bases. The V gene end was trimmed by 5 bases and the J gene end by 5 bases; junction bases not matched to a gene: 12. Per germline, CDR1 SGHRS and CDR2 YFSETQ. CDR3 length: 16 residues. CDR3 coding DNA: TGCGCCAGCAGACCAGACCGGGACAGGAGGAACAATGAGCAGTTCTTC. The encoded protein is CASRPDRDRRNNEQFF.

V and J are TRBV4-2 and TRBJ2-3; 8 bases line up with TRBD2. Looked up from germline, CDR1 is LGHNA and CDR2 is YNFKEQ. There are 16 residues in the CDR3. V dropped 3 bases and J dropped 3; count of bases not matched to a gene: 8. CDR3 bases: TGTGCCAGCAGCCATCCGCCACTAGCGGCGACAGATACGCAGTATTTT. Translated, it gives CASSHPPLAATDTQYF.

The rearrangement uses TRBV5-1 and TRBJ2-2, with a possible D match to TRBD2 (5 bases). Trimming cost V 3 bases and J 4 bases, with 10 bases left between them. The germline CDR1 and CDR2 sequences are SGHRS and YFSETQ. The CDR3 contains 14 residues. The CDR3 DNA reads TGCGCCAGCAGCTCGAGGGTCTCCACCGGGGAGCTGTTTTTT. Its translation: CASSSRVSTGELFF. The variable domain in full, with the rest retrieved from reference TRBV5-1 and TRBJ2-2, is KAGVTQTPRYLIKTRGQQVTLSCSPISGHRSVSWYQQTPGQGLQFLFEYFSETQRNKGNFPGRFSGRQFSNSRSEMNVSTLELGDSALYLCASSSRVSTGELFFGEGSRLTVL.

The chain is built from TRBV10-2 and TRBJ2-3, with TRBD1 as a possible D gene (6 bases). CDR1 is WSHSY and CDR2 is SAAADI in the germline V gene. This CDR3 has 15 residues. V lost 1 base and J 2 bases, leaving 10 bases between the germline ends. The CDR3 nucleotides read TGCGCCAGCAGTGAGTGGGGGACAAACACAGATACGCAGTATTTT. Protein: CASSEWGTNTDTQYF.

V is TRBV27 and J is TRBJ2-5; the D gene is possibly TRBD2 (6 bases). This CDR3 has 14 amino acids. Looked up from germline, CDR1 is MNHEY and CDR2 is SMNVEV (reference sequence). V lost 7 bases to trimming and J lost 2 bases, with 14 bases between them. The CDR3 nucleotides are TGTGCCAGCAAGGTGACTGGAGGGCAAGAGACCCAGTACTTC. Protein: CASKVTGGQETQYF.

The CDR3, as DNA: TGCGCCAGCAGCCCGGGACAGGGATCTAGGGGGTACACCTTC. Its protein is CASSPGQGSRGYTF. The gene calls are TRBV5-1 and TRBJ1-2; 9 nucleotides match TRBD1. Trimming at V came to 4 bases and at J to 11 bases, leaving 12 bases not matched to a gene. The length of the CDR3 is 14 residues. CDR1 and CDR2 (germline): SGHRS, YFSETQ.

The V gene is TRBV7-6, the J gene TRBJ2-3, with 8 bases lining up with TRBD2. The CDR3 totals 17 residues. The germline V gene has CDR1 SGHVS and CDR2 FNYEAQ. V trimming: 3 bases; J trimming: 0 bases; junction bases outside the gene matches: 8. The CDR3 here is CASSFDREGLSTDTQYF. The CDR3 DNA follows: TGTGCCAGCAGCTTCGACCGGGAGGGCCTCAGCACAGATACGCAGTATTTT.

The chain couples TRBV4-3 to TRBJ2-3; 10 bases are a match to TRBD2. CDR3 length: 17 residues. With 0 bases clipped from V and 3 bases from J, the junction kept 6 bases outside the gene matches. In germline, CDR1 is LGHNA, CDR2 YSLEER. The CDR3 here is CASSQDIATSGTDTQYF. The CDR3 DNA is TGCGCCAGCAGCCAAGATATTGCGACTAGCGGGACAGATACGCAGTATTTT.

This clone was observed a handful of times. The chain joins TRBV5-1 to TRBJ2-7; a weak D match, TRBD1 (6 bases). The CDR3 runs 12 residues. Germline V lookup: CDR1 SGHRS, CDR2 YFSETQ. Trimming shortened V by 4 bases and J by 6 bases, and 11 bases separated the two germline ends. The CDR3: CASSDTGCEQYF. The CDR3 DNA is TGCGCCAGCAGCGACACAGGGTGCGAGCAGTACTTC.

The chain employs TRBV5-6 and TRBJ2-5; 8 positions match TRBD2. CDR3 length equals 15 residues. With V trimmed by 1 base and J by 1 base, 3 bases remained unmatched. Per germline, CDR1 SGHDT and CDR2 YYEEEE. This CDR3 reads CASSLLSGSQETQYF. The CDR3, as DNA: TGTGCCAGCAGCTTGCTCAGCGGGAGCCAAGAGACCCAGTACTTC.

This clone was seen a single time. The CDR3 loop reads CASSITGRALNEQFF. The CDR3 DNA reads TGTGCCAGTAGTATAACCGGGAGGGCCCTCAATGAGCAGTTCTTC. The chain combines TRBV19 with TRBJ2-1; TRBD2 aligns across 8 bases. Trimming cost V 2 bases and J 6 bases; bases outside gene matches: 6. The CDR3 loop spans 15 amino acids. Per germline, CDR1 LNHDA and CDR2 SQIVND (reference sequence).

The rearrangement joins TRBV28 to TRBJ1-2; 12 bases match TRBD1. Trimming removed 7 bases from V and 6 bases from J; junction bases left unmatched: 9. The CDR3 has 15 residues. Germline V CDR1 and CDR2: MDHEN, SYDVKM. CDR3 bases: TGTGCCAGCACCGAAATGGGACAGGGGGCGAATGGCTACACCTTC. This sequence encodes CASTEMGQGANGYTF.